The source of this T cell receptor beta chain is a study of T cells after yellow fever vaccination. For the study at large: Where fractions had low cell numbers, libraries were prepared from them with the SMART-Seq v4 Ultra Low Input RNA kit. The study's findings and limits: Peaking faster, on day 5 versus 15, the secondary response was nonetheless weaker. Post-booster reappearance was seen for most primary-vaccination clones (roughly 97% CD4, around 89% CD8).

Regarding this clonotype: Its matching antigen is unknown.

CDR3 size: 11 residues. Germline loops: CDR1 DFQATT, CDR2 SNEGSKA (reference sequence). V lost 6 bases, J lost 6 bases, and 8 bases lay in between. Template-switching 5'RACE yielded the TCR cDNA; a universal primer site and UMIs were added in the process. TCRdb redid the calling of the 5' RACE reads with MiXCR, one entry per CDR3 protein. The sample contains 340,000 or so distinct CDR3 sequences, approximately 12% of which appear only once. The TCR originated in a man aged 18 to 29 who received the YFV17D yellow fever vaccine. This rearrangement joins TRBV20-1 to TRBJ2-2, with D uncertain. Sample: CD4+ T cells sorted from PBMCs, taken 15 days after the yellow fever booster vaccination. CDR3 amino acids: CSAPSPGELFF. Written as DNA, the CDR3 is TGCAGTGCCCCCTCGCCCGGGGAGCTGTTTTTT.